This is a list of T cell receptor beta chains from one sample in a study of neurological immune-mediated disorders. TCRdb reprocessed the 5' RACE reads with MiXCR, giving one entry per CDR3 protein. This table holds over 35,000 distinct CDR3 sequences, roughly 4% found once. Sequencing was done on a sample of PBMCs. The receptor source for this set is a woman aged 60-75 years with multiple sclerosis. Each CDR3 is given with its conserved first and last residue. The D gene is left open where the match is weak. Clone size appears in some rows only: once, few, many, or a class for an expanded clone.

many	TRBV20-1	TRBJ2-3	-	TGCAGTGCTAGGGTGGGCACAGATACGCAGTATTTT	CSARVGTDTQYF
many	TRBV3-1	TRBJ2-7	-	TGTGCCAGCAGCCAAGAAGGGGGGATCTCCTACGAGCAGTACTTC	CASSQEGGISYEQYF
many	TRBV25-1	TRBJ2-7	-	TGTGCCAGCAGTGAATCGGCGGGACGGAGCTCCTACGAGCAGTACTTC	CASSESAGRSSYEQYF
many	TRBV28	TRBJ1-1	-	TGTGCCAGCAGTTTAATAACAGGAAACACTGAAGCTTTCTTT	CASSLITGNTEAFF
many	TRBV3-1	TRBJ2-7	TRBD1	TGTGCCAGCAGCCCGGGACAGCAAAGCTCCTACGAGCAGTACTTC	CASSPGQQSSYEQYF
many	TRBV5-1	TRBJ2-3	TRBD2	TGCGCCAGCAGTTCCGATCTGACTAGCGGGAGTTCAGTAGATACGCAGTATTTT	CASSSDLTSGSSVDTQYF
many	TRBV20-1	TRBJ2-1	-	TGCAGTGCTGGGAGGGGGGGTGAGCAGTTCTTC	CSAGRGGEQFF
many	TRBV29-1	TRBJ1-1	-	TGCAGCGTTGGAAGTGGGAACACTGAAGCTTTCTTT	CSVGSGNTEAFF
many	TRBV7-2	TRBJ2-3	-	TGTGCCAGCAGCCCACGCCCATGGGATACGCAGTATTTT	CASSPRPWDTQYF
few	TRBV20-1	TRBJ1-2	-	TGCAGTGCTAGAGATGGAACCGGGCAGGGCTACACCTTC	CSARDGTGQGYTF
few	TRBV29-1	TRBJ2-5	TRBD1	TGCAGCGGACGAGCGACCGGGACAGCACAAGAGACCCAGTACTTC	CSGRATGTAQETQYF
many	TRBV7-2	TRBJ1-1	-	TGTGCCAGCAGCCCCTTCGCAGGTGTCACTGAAGCTTTCTTT	CASSPFAGVTEAFF
many	TRBV15	TRBJ2-3	-	TGTGCCACCAGCCGAAAGGGTAGGGTCGATACGCAGTATTTT	CATSRKGRVDTQYF
-	TRBV20-1	TRBJ2-3	-	TGCAGTGCCCGTACCTGGGGGGGCTTCGCAGATACGCAGTATTTT	CSARTWGGFADTQYF
many	TRBV5-1	TRBJ2-3	TRBD2	TGCGCCAGCAGCGCCGGACTAGCGGGGGTAACAGATACGCAGTATTTT	CASSAGLAGVTDTQYF
-	TRBV9	TRBJ2-3	TRBD2	TGTGCCAGCAGCGTTCCCCACCTCGCGGGGGTGGATACGCAGTATTTT	CASSVPHLAGVDTQYF
many	TRBV24-1	TRBJ2-3	TRBD2	TGTGCCACCAGTGATTTGGGGACTAGCGGGAGGACAGATACGCAGTATTTT	CATSDLGTSGRTDTQYF
many	TRBV30	TRBJ1-1	TRBD1	TGTGCCTGGAAGGACAGGGTGAGTGCGTTCACTGAAGCTTTCTTT	CAWKDRVSAFTEAFF
many	TRBV6-6	TRBJ2-3	-	TGTGCCAGCAGTTCCGGGACGAAGAGGGATACGCAGTATTTT	CASSSGTKRDTQYF
many	TRBV20-1	TRBJ1-1	-	TGCAGTGCTAGAGAGACTGTAGGGGACACTGAAGCTTTCTTT	CSARETVGDTEAFF
-	TRBV3-1	TRBJ2-1	TRBD2	TGTGCCAGCAGCCACCCCGGGACTAGCGGGAGCTGGGAGGATGAGCAGTTCTTC	CASSHPGTSGSWEDEQFF
-	TRBV20-1	TRBJ2-2	TRBD1	TGCAGTGCTCGGGACAGGGCGAGGAACACCGGGGAGCTGTTTTTT	CSARDRARNTGELFF
many	TRBV4-1	TRBJ2-3	-	TGCGCCAGCAGCCAAGAGTACTCCCGGGGCACAGATACGCAGTATTTT	CASSQEYSRGTDTQYF
few	TRBV7-8	TRBJ1-1	-	TGTGCCAGCAGCTTTACGGAGAACACTGAAGCTTTCTTT	CASSFTENTEAFF
many	TRBV5-1	TRBJ2-3	-	TGCGCCAGCAGCCCGGGTGGGACAGATACGCAGTATTTT	CASSPGGTDTQYF
-	TRBV3-1	TRBJ1-1	-	TGTGCCAGCAGCCAACAGGGCAGCGATAAAGCTTTCTTT	CASSQQGSDKAFF
many	TRBV24-1	TRBJ2-2	-	TGTGCCACCAGTGATGTACCCGGGGAGCTGTTTTTT	CATSDVPGELFF
many	TRBV29-1	TRBJ1-1	-	TGCAGCGTTGCGACGGCTGGGGACACTGAAGCTTTCTTT	CSVATAGDTEAFF
many	TRBV6-2/TRBV6-3	TRBJ2-2	-	TGTGCCAGCAGTTACCTCGCTCTTCGAGGCAGGCCGTTGAACACCGGGGAGCTGTTTTTT	CASSYLALRGRPLNTGELFF
few	TRBV20-1	TRBJ2-3	-	TGCAGTTTTGGCGCCAGCGGGACAGATACGCAGTATTTT	CSFGASGTDTQYF
many	TRBV6-2/TRBV6-3	TRBJ1-5	-	TGTGCCAGCACCTGGGGCCCGTGGAGCAATCAGCCCCAGCATTTT	CASTWGPWSNQPQHF
many	TRBV7-8	TRBJ2-3	-	TGTGCCAGCAGCTTTGGATTAGCGATCGCAGATACGCAGTATTTT	CASSFGLAIADTQYF
-	TRBV10-2	TRBJ2-3	-	TGCGCCAGCAGTGAGCAGGGATCCACAGATACGCAGTATTTT	CASSEQGSTDTQYF
many	TRBV9	TRBJ2-4	-	TGTGCCAGCAGCGCTCAGGGTAGGGGAAACATTCAGTACTTC	CASSAQGRGNIQYF
many	TRBV4-3	TRBJ1-3	-	TGCGCCAGCAGCCAAGATCCCCGGGTCTCTGGAAACACCATATATTTT	CASSQDPRVSGNTIYF
few	TRBV7-3	TRBJ2-3	-	TGTGCCAGCAGCTCGGGGGCGACAGATACGCAGTATTTT	CASSSGATDTQYF
many	TRBV9	TRBJ2-3	-	TGTGCCAGCAGCGTAGACAGCGGACGCACAGATACGCAGTATTTT	CASSVDSGRTDTQYF
many	TRBV29-1	TRBJ2-2	-	TGCAGCGTTGCGACCGCCGTCAACACCGGGGAGCTGTTTTTT	CSVATAVNTGELFF
many	TRBV4-1	TRBJ1-6	-	TGCGCCAGCAGCCAAGGATTGATTCAGAATTCACCCCTCCACTTT	CASSQGLIQNSPLHF
many	TRBV4-3	TRBJ2-5	-	TGCGCCAGCAGCCAAGGCGGAGTTAACAGGGTGGAGACCCAGTACTTC	CASSQGGVNRVETQYF
-	TRBV28	TRBJ1-2	-	TGTGCCAGCAACCTTCCGGGAGATTCTAACTATGGCTACACCTTC	CASNLPGDSNYGYTF
many	TRBV9	TRBJ2-2	TRBD2	TGTGCCAGCAGCGTAGTGAGCGGGGGGGCGAACGGGGAGCTGTTTTTT	CASSVVSGGANGELFF
many	TRBV9	TRBJ2-5	TRBD2	TGTGCCAGCAGCGATCTAGCGGGAGGGAAGGAGACCCAGTACTTC	CASSDLAGGKETQYF
-	TRBV6-2/TRBV6-3	TRBJ2-7	TRBD2	TGTGCCAGCAGTACTCCGGGACTAGCGGGCTACGAGCAGTACTTC	CASSTPGLAGYEQYF
few	TRBV25-1	TRBJ2-2	-	TGTGCCAGCACCCCGGGAACCTCCACCGGGGAGCTGTTTTTT	CASTPGTSTGELFF
many	TRBV4-1	TRBJ2-5	TRBD2	TGCGCCAGCAGCCAAGATGGGGCTAGCGGGGGAGGTAGGGAGACCCAGTACTTC	CASSQDGASGGGRETQYF
-	TRBV3-1	TRBJ1-2	-	TGTGCCAGCAGCCAGTTAGACAGTTTCGTTGGCTACACCTTC	CASSQLDSFVGYTF
many	TRBV5-1	TRBJ2-5	TRBD1	TGCGCCAGCAGCTTGATGGGACAGGGGTCCCAAGAGACCCAGTACTTC	CASSLMGQGSQETQYF
many	TRBV5-1	TRBJ2-1	-	TGCGCCAGCAGCTTGGAGGGGGGAGAGAGTGAGCAGTTCTTC	CASSLEGGESEQFF
-	TRBV12-3/TRBV12-4	TRBJ1-6	-	TGTGCCAGCAGTGTCGGAAGACAGACGAATCCACCCCTCCACTTT	CASSVGRQTNPPLHF
-	TRBV5-1	TRBJ2-1	TRBD1	TGCGCCAGCAGCGTTGGACAGGGTCGGGGCAATGAGCAGTTCTTC	CASSVGQGRGNEQFF
many	TRBV10-3	TRBJ2-1	-	TGTGCCATCAGTGGGGGCCACAATGAGCAGTTCTTC	CAISGGHNEQFF
many	TRBV12-3/TRBV12-4	TRBJ2-3	-	TGTGCCAGCAGTCAGGAGCCTTGGGATACGCAGTATTTT	CASSQEPWDTQYF
many	TRBV7-8	TRBJ1-1	-	TGTGCCAGCAGCCGAAGGGGACCAAACACTGAAGCTTTCTTT	CASSRRGPNTEAFF
-	TRBV21-1	TRBJ2-4	-	TGTGCCAGCAGCAAAAGCTTGGTTCTGGAAGGGGCAAACATTCAGTACTTC	CASSKSLVLEGANIQYF
few	TRBV12-3/TRBV12-4	TRBJ1-2	-	TGTGCCAGCAGTTGGGGGAGGGGAAGCTATGGCTACACCTTC	CASSWGRGSYGYTF
many	TRBV14	TRBJ1-1	-	TGTGCCAGCAGCCAAGACGGGGGCGAAATCACTGAAGCTTTCTTT	CASSQDGGEITEAFF
few	TRBV4-3	TRBJ2-2	-	TGCGCCAGCAGCCAAGAGTGGCTCGTGAACACCGGGGAGCTGTTTTTT	CASSQEWLVNTGELFF
many	TRBV20-1	TRBJ2-5	-	TGCAGTGCCTTCCCTACCCAAGAGACCCAGTACTTC	CSAFPTQETQYF